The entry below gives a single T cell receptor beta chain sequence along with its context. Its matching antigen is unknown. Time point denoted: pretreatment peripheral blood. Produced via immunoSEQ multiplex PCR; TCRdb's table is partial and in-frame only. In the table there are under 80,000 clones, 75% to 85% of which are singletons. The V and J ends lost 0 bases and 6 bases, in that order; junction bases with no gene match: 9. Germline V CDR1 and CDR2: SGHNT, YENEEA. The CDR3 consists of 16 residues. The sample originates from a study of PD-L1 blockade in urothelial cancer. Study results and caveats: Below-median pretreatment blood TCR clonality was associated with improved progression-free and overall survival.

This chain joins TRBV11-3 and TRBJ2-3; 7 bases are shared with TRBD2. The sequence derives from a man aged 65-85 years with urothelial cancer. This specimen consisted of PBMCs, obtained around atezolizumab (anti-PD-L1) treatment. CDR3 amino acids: CASSLDRWEGWDTQYF. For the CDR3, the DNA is TGTGCCAGCAGCTTAGATCGGTGGGAGGGCTGGGATACGCAGTATTTT.